This T cell receptor beta chain was obtained from a study of T cells in localized non-small cell lung cancer. To note about this clone: The target antigen is unknown.

Findings of the study overall: Longer overall survival associated with higher blood T cell density; shorter survival with higher adjacent-lung clonality. Adjacent uninvolved lung had the highest clonality, suggesting focused antigen responses.

Profiling relied on immunoSEQ multiplex PCR, and the TCRdb table lists in-frame clones only, not all of them. The sample gives about 59,000 clones, about 90% of which show up once; about 2.1% is in the top ten. Germline lookup yields CDR1 SGHRS and CDR2 YFSETQ. The CDR3 length is 14 residues. The V and J ends lost 5 bases and 3 bases, in that order; junction bases with no gene match: 7. The source is a woman between 35 and 70 years old with stage I lung adenocarcinoma. Sample: peripheral blood, taken before any cancer treatment. The V and J genes are TRBV5-1 and TRBJ1-1, with 7 positions matching TRBD1. The CDR3 reads CASRFRGSDTEAFF. The CDR3, as DNA: TGCGCCAGCAGATTCAGGGGGTCGGACACTGAAGCTTTCTTT.